The 9 T cell receptor beta chains below were found in one sample sequenced in a study of T-cell memory formation after mild COVID-19. TCRdb re-called the 5' RACE reads through MiXCR, storing one row per CDR3 protein. The sample shows hundreds of thousands of distinct CDR3 sequences, about 20% of them seen only once. The sequencing input was PBMCs or a T cell subset sorted from them (not recorded which). These receptor sequences come from an adult woman who had mild COVID-19 (a few samples of this study predate the infection). Cell type and time point are not known.

This clonotype has just a few counts. The CDR3: CASSLEADTEAFF. CDR3 in DNA: TGTGCCAGCAGCTTAGAGGCAGACACTGAAGCTTTCTTT. V usage is TRBV7-9 and J usage is TRBJ1-1; D uncertain. Germline CDR1 SEHNR, CDR2 FQNEAQ (reference sequence). This CDR3 has 13 residues. V was pared by 1 base and J by 3 bases, with 6 bases between.

This chain joins TRBV7-2 and TRBJ1-1; D ambiguous. The V end was cut by 3 bases, the J end by 1 base, with 9 bases between. This CDR3 contains 14 residues. Germline V gene data show CDR1 as SGHTA and CDR2 as FQGNSA. In DNA form, the CDR3 reads TGTGCCAGCAGCTTTGCCACGGGGAACACTGAAGCTTTCTTT. It is translated as CASSFATGNTEAFF.

V and J are TRBV29-1 and TRBJ2-3; TRBD1 matches at 8 bases. V was pared by 7 bases and J by 2 bases, with 5 bases of the junction left unmatched. Germline values: CDR1 SQVTM, CDR2 ANQGSEA. The CDR3 is made up of 13 amino acids. The CDR3 loop reads CSADRDDTDTQYF. CDR3 in DNA: TGCAGCGCGGACAGGGACGACACAGATACGCAGTATTTT.

This clonotype was detected many times. This chain connects TRBV6-6 to TRBJ2-3; TRBD2 aligns across 13 bases. Germline CDR1 is MNHNY and CDR2 is SVGAGI (reference sequence). V lost 2 bases to trimming and J lost 2 bases; unmatched junction nucleotides: 4. The CDR3 is 17 residues long. CDR3 nucleotide sequence: TGTGCCAGCAGTTACCCTACTAGCGGGAGGGCCACAGATACGCAGTATTTT. Residues: CASSYPTSGRATDTQYF.

In this sample, this clonotype turned up a few times. The chain uses TRBV6-5 and TRBJ1-1; 7 bases are a match to TRBD1. CDR3 length equals 14 residues. Trimming cost V 5 bases and J 8 bases; bases outside gene matches: 11. Per the germline V gene, CDR1 is MNHEY and CDR2 is SVGAGI. The CDR3 nucleotides read TGTGCCAGCAGTAAAGACAGGGCTGGCCCGGAAGCTTTCTTT. Translated, it gives CASSKDRAGPEAFF.

The chain joins TRBV12-3 or TRBV12-4 to TRBJ1-1; TRBD1 matches 11 bases. The CDR3 spans 16 residues. J was trimmed by 1 base and V by 6 bases; bases with no gene match: 7. The CDR3 protein is CASRPGQGAGNTEAFF. In DNA form, the CDR3 reads TGTGCCAGCAGACCTGGACAGGGGGCGGGGAACACTGAAGCTTTCTTT.

This chain connects TRBV7-7 to TRBJ2-5; D is possibly TRBD2 (6 bases). This CDR3 has 15 amino acids. Deletions cut 2 bases from V and 3 bases from J, with 13 bases between. Germline lookup yields CDR1 SSHAT and CDR2 FNYEAQ (reference sequence). DNA for the CDR3: TGTGCCAGCAGCTTACGCCGGGGGTCCGAAGAGACCCAGTACTTC. Translated: CASSLRRGSEETQYF.

This clonotype was observed a handful of times. The V call is TRBV5-1, the J call TRBJ2-2; the match to TRBD1 covers 8 bases. Germline V CDR1 and CDR2: SGHRS, YFSETQ. The CDR3 runs 15 residues. Germline trimming cut 0 bases from V and 5 bases from J; bases unmatched to any gene: 3. For the CDR3, the DNA is TGCGCCAGCAGCTTGGCCGGACAGGGAACCGGGGAGCTGTTTTTT. As protein: CASSLAGQGTGELFF.

The chain is built from TRBV9 and TRBJ2-7, with 12 bases that match TRBD2. This CDR3 spans 16 amino acids. J was trimmed by 2 bases and V by 3 bases; bases with no gene match: 6. Germline V CDR1 and CDR2: SGDLS, YYNGEE. In nucleotides, the CDR3 is TGTGCCAGCAGCGACGGACTAGCGGGACCTACCTACGAGCAGTACTTC. Amino acid sequence: CASSDGLAGPTYEQYF.